The sequence of this T cell receptor beta chain was determined in a study of identical twins. This clonotype was seen ten or more times. This CDR3 has 17 residues. The V and J ends lost 7 bases and 4 bases respectively, with 23 bases between them. CDR1 MNHNY and CDR2 SVGAGI come from the germline V gene (reference sequence). In TCRdb, the 5' RACE reads were re-called with MiXCR into one record per CDR3 protein. Found here are roughly 350,000 distinct CDR3 sequences, around 9.7% of them singletons; the top ten hold approximately 8.9%. Healthy Caucasian individuals made up all the donors. The sequence was collected from a woman in her forties or fifties in good health. V usage is TRBV6-6 and J usage is TRBJ1-3; D call uncertain. The sample comprised naive T cells sorted from blood. The CDR3 DNA reads as TGTGCCAGCATTCGGTCGGCTTCCAACCAGCCGGGAAACACCATATATTTT. Translation: CASIRSASNQPGNTIYF.